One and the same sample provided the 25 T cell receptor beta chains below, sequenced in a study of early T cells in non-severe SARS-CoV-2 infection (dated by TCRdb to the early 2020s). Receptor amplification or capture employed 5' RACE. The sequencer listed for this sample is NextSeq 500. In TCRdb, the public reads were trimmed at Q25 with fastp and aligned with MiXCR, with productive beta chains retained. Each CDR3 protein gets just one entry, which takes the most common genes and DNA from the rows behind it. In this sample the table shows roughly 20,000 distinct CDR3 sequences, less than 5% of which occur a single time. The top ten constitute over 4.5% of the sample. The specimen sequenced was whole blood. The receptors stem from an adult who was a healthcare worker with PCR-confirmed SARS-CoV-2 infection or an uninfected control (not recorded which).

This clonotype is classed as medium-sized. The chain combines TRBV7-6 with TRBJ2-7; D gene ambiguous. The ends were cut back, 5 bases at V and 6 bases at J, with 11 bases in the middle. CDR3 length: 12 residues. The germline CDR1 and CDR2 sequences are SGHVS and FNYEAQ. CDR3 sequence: CASSLVGSEQYF. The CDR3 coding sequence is TGTGCCAGCAGCCTGGTGGGGTCCGAGCAGTACTTC.

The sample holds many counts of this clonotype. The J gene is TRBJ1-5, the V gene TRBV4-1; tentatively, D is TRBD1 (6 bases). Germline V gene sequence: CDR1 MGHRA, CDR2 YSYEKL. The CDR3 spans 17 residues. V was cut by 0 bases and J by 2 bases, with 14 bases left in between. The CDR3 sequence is CASSQEFAGGGNQPQHF. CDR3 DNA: TGCGCCAGCAGCCAAGAGTTCGCGGGGGGCGGCAATCAGCCCCAGCATTTT.

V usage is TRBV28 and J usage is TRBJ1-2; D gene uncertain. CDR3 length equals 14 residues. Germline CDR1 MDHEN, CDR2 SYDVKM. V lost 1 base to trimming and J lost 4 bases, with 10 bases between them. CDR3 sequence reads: CASSLSATGYGYTF. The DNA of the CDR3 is TGTGCCAGCAGTTTATCGGCGACGGGCTATGGCTACACCTTC.

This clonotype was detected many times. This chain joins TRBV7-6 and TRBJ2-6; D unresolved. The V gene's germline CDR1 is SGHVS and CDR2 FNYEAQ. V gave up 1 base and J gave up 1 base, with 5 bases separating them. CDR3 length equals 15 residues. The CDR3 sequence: CASSLEESGANVLTF. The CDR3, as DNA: TGTGCCAGCAGCTTAGAGGAATCTGGGGCCAACGTCCTGACTTTC.

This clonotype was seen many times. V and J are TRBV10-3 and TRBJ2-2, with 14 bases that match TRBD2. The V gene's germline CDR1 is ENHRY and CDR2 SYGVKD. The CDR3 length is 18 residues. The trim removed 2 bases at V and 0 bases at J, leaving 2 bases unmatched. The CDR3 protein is CAISEGLAGGANTGELFF. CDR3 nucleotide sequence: TGTGCCATCAGTGAGGGACTAGCGGGAGGAGCGAACACCGGGGAGCTGTTTTTT.

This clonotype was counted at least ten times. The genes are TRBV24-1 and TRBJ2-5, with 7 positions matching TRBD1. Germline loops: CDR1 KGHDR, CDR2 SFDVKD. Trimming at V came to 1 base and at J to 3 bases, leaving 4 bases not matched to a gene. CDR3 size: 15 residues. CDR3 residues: CATSDFRGGKETQYF. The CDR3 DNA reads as TGTGCCACCAGTGATTTTAGAGGGGGCAAAGAGACCCAGTACTTC.

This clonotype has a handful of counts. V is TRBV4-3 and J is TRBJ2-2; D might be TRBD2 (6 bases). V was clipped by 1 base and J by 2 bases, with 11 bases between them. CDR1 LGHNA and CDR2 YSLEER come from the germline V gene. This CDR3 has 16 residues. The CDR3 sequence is CASSQGWRGNTGELFF. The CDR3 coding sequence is TGCGCCAGCAGCCAAGGGTGGCGGGGCAACACCGGGGAGCTGTTTTTT.

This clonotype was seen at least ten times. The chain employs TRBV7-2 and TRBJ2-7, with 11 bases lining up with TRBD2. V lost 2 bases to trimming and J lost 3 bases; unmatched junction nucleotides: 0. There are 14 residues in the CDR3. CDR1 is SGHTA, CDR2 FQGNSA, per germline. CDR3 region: CASSLLAGGYEQYF. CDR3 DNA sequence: TGTGCCAGCAGCTTACTAGCGGGGGGCTACGAGCAGTACTTC. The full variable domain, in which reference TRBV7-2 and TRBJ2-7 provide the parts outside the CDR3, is GAGVSQSPSNKVTEKGKDVELRCDPISGHTALYWYRQSLGQGLEFLIYFQGNSAPDKSGLPSDRFSAERTGGSVSTLTIQRTQQEDSAVYLCASSLLAGGYEQYFGPGTRLTVT.

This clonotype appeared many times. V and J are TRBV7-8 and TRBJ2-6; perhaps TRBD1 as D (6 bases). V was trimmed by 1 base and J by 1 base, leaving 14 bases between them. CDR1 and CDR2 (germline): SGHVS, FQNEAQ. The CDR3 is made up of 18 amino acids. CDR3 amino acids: CASSLETGISSGANVLTF. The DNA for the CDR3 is TGTGCCAGCAGCTTAGAAACAGGGATTAGTTCTGGGGCCAACGTCCTGACTTTC.

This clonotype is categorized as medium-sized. This CDR3 is CASSGGLTGELFF. The CDR3 DNA follows: TGTGCCAGCTCAGGGGGCTTGACCGGGGAGCTGTTTTTT. The V and J genes are TRBV6-1 and TRBJ2-2; 8 nucleotides match TRBD1. Germline V gives CDR1 MNHNS, CDR2 SASEGT. The CDR3 is 13 amino acids. The junction had 4 bases not matched to a gene; V was cut back by 8 bases and J by 5 bases.

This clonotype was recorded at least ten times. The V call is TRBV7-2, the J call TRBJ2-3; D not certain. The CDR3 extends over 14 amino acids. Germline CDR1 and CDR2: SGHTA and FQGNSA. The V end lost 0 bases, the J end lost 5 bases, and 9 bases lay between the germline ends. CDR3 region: CASSLAPWGDTQYF. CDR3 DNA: TGTGCCAGCAGCTTAGCCCCCTGGGGAGATACGCAGTATTTT.

The CDR3 bases are TGTGCCAGCAGTGAATTTTATAGGGTCGGCAGAGGCACCGGGGAGCTGTTTTTT. Residues: CASSEFYRVGRGTGELFF. V is TRBV6-1 and J is TRBJ2-2; no reliable D call. Trimming pared 2 bases from V and 4 bases from J, leaving 20 bases between. The germline V gene has CDR1 MNHNS and CDR2 SASEGT. This CDR3 is 18 amino acids long.

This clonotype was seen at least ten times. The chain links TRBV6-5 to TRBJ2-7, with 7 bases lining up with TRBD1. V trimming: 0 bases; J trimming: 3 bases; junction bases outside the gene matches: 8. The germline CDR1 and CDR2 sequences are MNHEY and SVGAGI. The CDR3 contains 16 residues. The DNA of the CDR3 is TGTGCCAGCAGTTACTCGAGGTCTGACAGGGTCTACGAGCAGTACTTC. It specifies CASSYSRSDRVYEQYF.

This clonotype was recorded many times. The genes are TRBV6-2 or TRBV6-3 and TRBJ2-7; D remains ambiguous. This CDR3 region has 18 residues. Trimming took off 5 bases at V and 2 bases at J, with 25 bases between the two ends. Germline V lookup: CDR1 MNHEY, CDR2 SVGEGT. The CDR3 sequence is CASSPDPRGPGFAYEQYF. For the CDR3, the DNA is TGTGCCAGCAGTCCCGACCCCCGCGGCCCCGGGTTCGCCTACGAGCAGTACTTC.

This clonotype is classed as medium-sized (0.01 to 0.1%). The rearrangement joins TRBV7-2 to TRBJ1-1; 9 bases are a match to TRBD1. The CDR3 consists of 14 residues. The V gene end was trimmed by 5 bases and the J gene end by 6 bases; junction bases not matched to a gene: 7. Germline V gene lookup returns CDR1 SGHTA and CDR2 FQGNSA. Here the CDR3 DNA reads TGTGCCAGCAGCATAAGGGGACAGGGAGCTGAAGCTTTCTTT. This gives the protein CASSIRGQGAEAFF.

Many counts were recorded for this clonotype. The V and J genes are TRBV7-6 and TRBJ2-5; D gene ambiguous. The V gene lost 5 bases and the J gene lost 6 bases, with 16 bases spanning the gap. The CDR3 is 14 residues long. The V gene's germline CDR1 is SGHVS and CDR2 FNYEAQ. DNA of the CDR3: TGTGCCAGCAGCGCCAGAGTGACCGAAAAGACCCAGTACTTC. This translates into CASSARVTEKTQYF.

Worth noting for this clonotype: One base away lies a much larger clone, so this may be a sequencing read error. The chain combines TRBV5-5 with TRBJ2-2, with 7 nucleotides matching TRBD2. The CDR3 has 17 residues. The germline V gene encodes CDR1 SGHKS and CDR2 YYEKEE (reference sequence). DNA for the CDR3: TGTGCCGGCAGCCCCTCGGCGGCGGGACTACTTGGCGGGGAGCTGTTTTTT. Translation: CAGSPSAAGLLGGELFF.

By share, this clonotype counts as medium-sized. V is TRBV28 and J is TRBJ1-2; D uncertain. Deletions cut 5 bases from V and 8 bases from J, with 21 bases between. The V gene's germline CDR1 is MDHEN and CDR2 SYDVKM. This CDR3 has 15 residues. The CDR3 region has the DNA TGTGCCAGCAGTCTACCCGGACCTATCTCGAGGGGCTACACCTTC. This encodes CASSLPGPISRGYTF.

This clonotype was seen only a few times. The CDR3 DNA follows: TGTGCCAGCAGTCTAAGGGGGTCGGCAGATACGCAGTATTTT. Translated, it gives CASSLRGSADTQYF. The chain couples TRBV12-3 or TRBV12-4 to TRBJ2-3; possibly TRBD1 for D (6 bases). Deletions cut 5 bases from V and 4 bases from J, with 13 bases between. The CDR3 has 14 amino acids.

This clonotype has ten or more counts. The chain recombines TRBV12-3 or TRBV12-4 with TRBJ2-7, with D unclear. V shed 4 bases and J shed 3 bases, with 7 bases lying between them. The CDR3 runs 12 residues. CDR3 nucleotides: TGTGCCAGCAGTTCCGTCTTCTACGAGCAGTACTTC. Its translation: CASSSVFYEQYF.

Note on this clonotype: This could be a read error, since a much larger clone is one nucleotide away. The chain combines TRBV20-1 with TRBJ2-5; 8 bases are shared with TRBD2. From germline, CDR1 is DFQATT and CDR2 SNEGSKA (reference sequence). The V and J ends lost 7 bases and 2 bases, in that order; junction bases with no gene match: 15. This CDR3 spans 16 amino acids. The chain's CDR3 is CSVSSATSAFQETQYF. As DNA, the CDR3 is TGCAGTGTGAGTTCCGCGACTAGCGCTTTTCAAGAGACCCAGTACTTC.

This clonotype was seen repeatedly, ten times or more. The CDR3 DNA is TGTGCCAGCAGCCCCGACAGTGGTGAAGCTTTCTTT. It translates to CASSPDSGEAFF. The chain employs TRBV7-2 and TRBJ1-1, with a weak D call TRBD1 (5 bases). The CDR3 runs to 12 residues. Between the trimmed V and J ends, which lost 5 bases and 7 bases, there was a span of 11 bases. Germline-derived CDR1 and CDR2 are SGHTA and FQGNSA.

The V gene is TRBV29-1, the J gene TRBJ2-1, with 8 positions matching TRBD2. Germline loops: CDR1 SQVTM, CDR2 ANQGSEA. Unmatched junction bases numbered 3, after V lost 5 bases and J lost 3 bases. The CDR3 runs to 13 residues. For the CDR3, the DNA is TGCAGCGTTCTGCGGGAGGTCTACAATGAGCAGTTCTTC. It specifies CSVLREVYNEQFF.

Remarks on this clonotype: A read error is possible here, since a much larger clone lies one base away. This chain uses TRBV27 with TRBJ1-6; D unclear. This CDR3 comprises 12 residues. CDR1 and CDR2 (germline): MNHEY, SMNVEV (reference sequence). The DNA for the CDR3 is TGTGTCAGCAGTGACCGACTCTCACCCCTCCACTTT. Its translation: CVSSDRLSPLHF.

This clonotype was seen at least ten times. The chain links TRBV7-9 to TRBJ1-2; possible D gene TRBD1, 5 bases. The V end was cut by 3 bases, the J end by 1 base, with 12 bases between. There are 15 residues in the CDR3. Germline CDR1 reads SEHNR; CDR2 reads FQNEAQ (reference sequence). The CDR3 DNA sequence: TGTGCCAGCAGCTTGGGGCAGAGTTATAACTATGGCTACACCTTC. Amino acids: CASSLGQSYNYGYTF.